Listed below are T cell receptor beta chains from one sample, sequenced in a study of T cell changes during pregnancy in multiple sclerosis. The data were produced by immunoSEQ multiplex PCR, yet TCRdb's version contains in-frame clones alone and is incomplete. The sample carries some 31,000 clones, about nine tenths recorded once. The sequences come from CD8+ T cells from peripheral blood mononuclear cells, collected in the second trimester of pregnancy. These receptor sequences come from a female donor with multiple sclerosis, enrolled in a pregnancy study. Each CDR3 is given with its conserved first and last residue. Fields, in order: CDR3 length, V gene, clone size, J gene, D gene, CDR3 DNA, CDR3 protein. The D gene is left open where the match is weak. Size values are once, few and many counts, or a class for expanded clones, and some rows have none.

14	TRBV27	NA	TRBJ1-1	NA	TGTGCCAGCAGTTTAACTCCAGGGAGGACTGAAGCTTTCTTT	CASSLTPGRTEAFF
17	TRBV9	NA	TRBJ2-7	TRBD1	TGTGCCAGCAGCGCCGGGGGATGGGACAGGGGGCGTGGCGAGCAGTACTTC	CASSAGGWDRGRGEQYF
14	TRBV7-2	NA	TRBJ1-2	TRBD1	TGTGCCAGCAGTTACGACAGGGGGGACTATGGCTACACCTTC	CASSYDRGDYGYTF
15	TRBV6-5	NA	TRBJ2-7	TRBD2	TGTGCCAGCAGTTACTGGACTAGCGGGTATTACGAGCAGTACTTC	CASSYWTSGYYEQYF
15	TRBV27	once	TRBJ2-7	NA	TGTGCCAGCAGTTTAGACAGAAGTAGGATCTACGAGCAGTACTTC	CASSLDRSRIYEQYF
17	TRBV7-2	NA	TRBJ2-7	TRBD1	TGTGCCAGCAGCTCTCCGGGACAGGGGATCGGACAGTTCGAGCAGTACTTC	CASSSPGQGIGQFEQYF
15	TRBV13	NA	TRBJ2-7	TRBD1	TGTGCCAGCAGCTTAGGGCCGGCAGGGGGCTACGAGCAGTACTTC	CASSLGPAGGYEQYF
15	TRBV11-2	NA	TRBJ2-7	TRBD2	TGTGCCAGCAGCTTGACTAGCGGGAGTTCTTACGAGCAGTACTTC	CASSLTSGSSYEQYF
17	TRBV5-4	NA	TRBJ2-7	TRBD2	TGTGCCAGCAGCCTGGGACTAGCGGGTGAATTACCCTACGAGCAGTACTTC	CASSLGLAGELPYEQYF
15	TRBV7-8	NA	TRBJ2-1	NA	TGTGCCAGCAGCCCGACGGAGGGCGGCTACAATGAGCAGTTCTTC	CASSPTEGGYNEQFF
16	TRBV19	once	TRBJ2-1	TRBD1	TGTGCCAGTAGTATAGTTAAGGGGGCGTACTACAATGAGCAGTTCTTC	CASSIVKGAYYNEQFF
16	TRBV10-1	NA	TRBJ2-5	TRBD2	TGCGCCAGCAGTGAGTTACTAGCGGGGAGACAAGAGACCCAGTACTTC	CASSELLAGRQETQYF
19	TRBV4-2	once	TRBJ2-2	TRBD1	TGTGCCAGCAGCCAAGAAGGTAGGTTGGGACAGGGTCTGATGAGGGAGCTGTTTTTT	CASSQEGRLGQGLMRELFF
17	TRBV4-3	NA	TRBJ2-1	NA	TGCGCCAGCAGCCAAGAGGCCTTCTTACCCTCCTACAATGAGCAGTTCTTC	CASSQEAFLPSYNEQFF
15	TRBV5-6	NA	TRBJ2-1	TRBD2	TGTGCCAGCAGCTCTCCTTGGGAGGGGTACAATGAGCAGTTCTTC	CASSSPWEGYNEQFF
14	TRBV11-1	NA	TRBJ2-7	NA	TGTGCCAGCAGCGCTGATTTCGGGTCCTACGAGCAGTACTTC	CASSADFGSYEQYF
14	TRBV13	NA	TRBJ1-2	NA	TGTGCCAGCAGCTTAGGCAGGCCCTCCCAGGGCTACACCTTC	CASSLGRPSQGYTF
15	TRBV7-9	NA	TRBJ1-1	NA	TGTGCCAGCAGCCCAGACCCTCGGGGTGGCACTGAAGCTTTCTTT	CASSPDPRGGTEAFF
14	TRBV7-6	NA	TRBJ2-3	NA	TGTGCCAGCAGCTTAATGGGAGGAACAGATACGCAGTATTTT	CASSLMGGTDTQYF
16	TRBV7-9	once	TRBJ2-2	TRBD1	TGTGCCAGCAGCTTTGCCGGGACAGGGGGCACCGGGGAGCTGTTTTTT	CASSFAGTGGTGELFF
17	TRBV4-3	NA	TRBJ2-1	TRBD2	TGCGCCAGCAGCCGTTCCTCTGGGGGGGTCTCCTACAATGAGCAGTTCTTC	CASSRSSGGVSYNEQFF
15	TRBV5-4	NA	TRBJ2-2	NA	TGTGCCAGCAGCTTGGACGGTTCAAACACCGGGGAGCTGTTTTTT	CASSLDGSNTGELFF
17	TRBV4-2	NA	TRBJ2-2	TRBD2	TGTGCCAGCAGCCAATTAGATGGGGGGGAGAACACCGGGGAGCTGTTTTTT	CASSQLDGGENTGELFF
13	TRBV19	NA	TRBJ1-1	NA	TGTGCCAGTAGTTTCCGGGATTACACTGAAGCTTTCTTT	CASSFRDYTEAFF
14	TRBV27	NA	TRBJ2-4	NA	TGTGCCAGCAGTTTGTTTCAGGGAGGCGACATTCAGTACTTC	CASSLFQGGDIQYF
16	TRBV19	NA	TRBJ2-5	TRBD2	TGTGCCAGTGAGGGTCAAGGTAGCGGGGGTCCTTGGACCCAGTACTTC	CASEGQGSGGPWTQYF
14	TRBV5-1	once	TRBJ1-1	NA	TGCGCCAGCAGCTTGGAGGGGGTGAAGACTGAAGCTTTCTTT	CASSLEGVKTEAFF
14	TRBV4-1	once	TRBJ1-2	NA	TGCGCCAGCAGCCAGGACAGAACTAACTATGGCTACACCTTC	CASSQDRTNYGYTF
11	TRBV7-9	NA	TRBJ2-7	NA	TGTGCCACCCGGGGGTCTGGCGAGCAGTACTTC	CATRGSGEQYF
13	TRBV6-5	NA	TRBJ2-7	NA	TGTGCCAGCAGTTTTCGGAGCTCCTACGAGCAGTACTTC	CASSFRSSYEQYF
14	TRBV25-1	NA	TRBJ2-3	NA	TGTGCCAGCAGTCCCGGGGGAGGCACAGATACGCAGTATTTT	CASSPGGGTDTQYF
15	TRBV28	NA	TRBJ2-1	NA	TGTGCCAGCAGACCTCGGAGGATGACCTACAATGAGCAGTTCTTC	CASRPRRMTYNEQFF
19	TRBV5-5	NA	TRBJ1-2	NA	TGTGCCAGCAGCTTGAGTGCGAGTAGGTTATCCAGCGGCCCGGATGGCTACACCTTC	CASSLSASRLSSGPDGYTF
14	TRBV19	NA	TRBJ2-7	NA	TGTGCCAGTAGTATAGTAGCGGCACCCTACGAGCAGTACTTC	CASSIVAAPYEQYF
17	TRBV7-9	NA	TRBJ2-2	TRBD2	TGTGCCAGCAGCTTCAAGACTAGCGGGGGGAACACCGGGGAGCTGTTTTTT	CASSFKTSGGNTGELFF
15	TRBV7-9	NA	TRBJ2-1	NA	TGTGCCAGCAGCTTAGGGCTACCCTGGAGTAATGAGCAGTTCTTC	CASSLGLPWSNEQFF
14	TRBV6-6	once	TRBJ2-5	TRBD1	TGTGCCAGCAGTCAGCAGGGGGCGGAGGAGACCCAGTACTTC	CASSQQGAEETQYF
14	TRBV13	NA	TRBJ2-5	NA	TGTGCCAGCAGCTTACTGCACAGGGAAGAGACCCAGTACTTC	CASSLLHREETQYF
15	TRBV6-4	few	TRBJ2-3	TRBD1	TGTGCCAGCAGCGCCGGGACAGGGGCTCCAGATACGCAGTATTTT	CASSAGTGAPDTQYF
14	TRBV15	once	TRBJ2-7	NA	TGTGCCACCAGCAGAGATGTTAGCGGTGACGAGCAGTACTTC	CATSRDVSGDEQYF
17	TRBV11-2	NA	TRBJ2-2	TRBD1	TGTGCCAGCAGCCCCCACCGGGACAGGGGTGGCACCGGGGAGCTGTTTTTT	CASSPHRDRGGTGELFF
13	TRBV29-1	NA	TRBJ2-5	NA	TGCAGCGTTGCCTACGAGGTGGTGGAGACCCAGTACTTC	CSVAYEVVETQYF
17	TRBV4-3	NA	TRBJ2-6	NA	TGCGCCAGCAGCCAAGATGGCGGAGGGTCTGGGGCCAACGTCCTGACTTTC	CASSQDGGGSGANVLTF
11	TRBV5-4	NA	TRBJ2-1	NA	TGTGCCAGCAGCGTTTCTAATGAGCAGTTCTTC	CASSVSNEQFF
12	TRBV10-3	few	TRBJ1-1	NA	TGTGCCATCAGTAACGCGAGAACTGAAGCTTTCTTT	CAISNARTEAFF
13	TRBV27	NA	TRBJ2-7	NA	TGTGCCAGCAGTGCGACTAGTTCGTACGAGCAGTACTTC	CASSATSSYEQYF
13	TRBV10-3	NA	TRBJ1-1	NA	TGTGCCATCGCCCGGGGTGTACGGACTGAAGCTTTCTTT	CAIARGVRTEAFF
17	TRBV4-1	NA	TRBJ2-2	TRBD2	TGCGCCAGCAGCCAAGACCCGGGAGGGGGTTTTGCCGGGGAGCTGTTTTTT	CASSQDPGGGFAGELFF
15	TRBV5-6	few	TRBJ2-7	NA	TGTGCCAGCAGCTTGCTAACCCAAGTAAACTACGAGCAGTACTTC	CASSLLTQVNYEQYF
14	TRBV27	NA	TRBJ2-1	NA	TGTGCCAGCAGCCCGGGGTCCTCCTACAATGAGCAGTTCTTC	CASSPGSSYNEQFF
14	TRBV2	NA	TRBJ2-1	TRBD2	TGTGCCAGCAAGACTAGCGGGGAATACAATGAGCAGTTCTTC	CASKTSGEYNEQFF
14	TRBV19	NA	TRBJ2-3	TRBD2	TGTGCCAGTAGTGCCCTAGCGGTTGGAGATACGCAGTATTTT	CASSALAVGDTQYF
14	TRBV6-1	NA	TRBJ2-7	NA	TGTGCCAGTCATATAACCCGAGACTCCTACGAGCAGTACTTC	CASHITRDSYEQYF
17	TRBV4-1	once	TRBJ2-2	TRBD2	TGCGCCAGCAGCCGGGGCAGCGGGAGGCTAGACACCGGGGAGCTGTTTTTT	CASSRGSGRLDTGELFF
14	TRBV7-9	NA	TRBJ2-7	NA	TGTGCCAGCAGCTTATCCGGTAGCTCCTACGAGCAGTACTTC	CASSLSGSSYEQYF